The 13 T cell receptor beta chains listed next were all sequenced from one sample in a study of blood T cells in healthy people across ages. Using a J-beta primer mix together with a sample-barcoded 5' primer, a second PCR was run for about 7 to 12 cycles. TCRdb re-called the 5' RACE reads through MiXCR, storing one row per CDR3 protein. The sample carries more than 1.4 million distinct CDR3 sequences, 42% recorded once. Material: blood. Receptor source: a woman between 18 and 29 years old in good health.

V and J are TRBV20-1 and TRBJ2-5, with D possibly matching TRBD2 (6 bases). The germline CDR1 and CDR2 sequences are DFQATT and SNEGSKA (reference sequence). The CDR3 loop spans 17 amino acids. V lost 1 base and J 1 base, leaving 19 bases between the germline ends. The CDR3 spells CSARGVRVAGGQETQYF. DNA for the CDR3: TGCAGTGCTAGAGGGGTAAGGGTCGCCGGGGGCCAAGAGACCCAGTACTTC.

This chain links TRBV9 with TRBJ1-2; TRBD1 matches 7 bases. This CDR3 has 16 residues. Germline CDR1 and CDR2: SGDLS and YYNGEE. V gave up 3 bases and J gave up 1 base; unmatched junction bases: 9. CDR3 protein: CASSGTWTGFNYGYTF. DNA for the CDR3: TGTGCCAGCAGCGGAACCTGGACAGGATTTAACTATGGCTACACCTTC.

This clonotype has just a few counts. The chain couples TRBV10-3 to TRBJ1-2, with a possible D match to TRBD1 (5 bases). CDR1 is ENHRY and CDR2 is SYGVKD in the germline V gene. Trimming removed 10 bases at V and 13 bases at J, with 22 bases between. The CDR3 runs 12 residues. CDR3 loop: CATLQAPRDCTF. As DNA, the CDR3 is TGTGCCACCCTACAGGCACCTCGCGACTGCACCTTC.

The chain combines TRBV20-1 with TRBJ2-5; D might be TRBD2 (6 bases). Germline lookup yields CDR1 DFQATT and CDR2 SNEGSKA (reference sequence). The CDR3 runs 14 residues. V was pared by 5 bases and J by 5 bases, with 18 bases between. The CDR3 spells CSAVDGGTGETQYF. The CDR3 DNA reads as TGCAGTGCTGTAGATGGGGGGACGGGTGAGACCCAGTACTTC.

This clonotype was found a few times. The V and J genes are TRBV6-5 and TRBJ1-2; D gene uncertain. V was cut by 6 bases and J by 4 bases, with 21 bases left in between. The CDR3 loop spans 16 amino acids. Germline lookup yields CDR1 MNHEY and CDR2 SVGAGI. CDR3 protein: CASSKKSYHRSYGYTF. The DNA for the CDR3 is TGTGCCAGCAGCAAAAAATCCTACCACAGAAGCTATGGCTACACCTTC.

The sample holds a few counts of this clonotype. J is TRBJ1-2 and V is TRBV10-2, with TRBD1 identical over 11 bases. This CDR3 spans 16 amino acids. V lost 10 bases, J lost 3 bases, and 13 bases stayed unmatched. CDR1 WSHSY and CDR2 SAAADI come from the germline V gene. This chain's CDR3 is CATLRDRGVSDYGYTF. In DNA, the CDR3 is TGCGCCACCTTACGGGACAGGGGGGTCTCGGACTATGGCTACACCTTC.

The chain joins TRBV20-1 to TRBJ1-2; no reliable D call. The CDR3 is made up of 12 amino acids. Germline V gene data show CDR1 as DFQATT and CDR2 as SNEGSKA (reference sequence). Trimming took 4 bases from V and 6 from J, leaving 12 bases between them. The CDR3 coding sequence is TGCAGTGCTACCAAAAGGCGAGATGGCTACACCTTC. This encodes CSATKRRDGYTF.

V is TRBV7-2 and J is TRBJ2-3; D is unresolved. This CDR3 has 16 residues. V dropped 2 bases and J dropped 0 bases, with 12 bases sitting between them. CDR1 and CDR2 (germline): SGHTA, FQGNSA. CDR3 sequence: CASSLLGVSSTDTQYF. The CDR3 DNA follows: TGTGCCAGCAGCTTACTTGGGGTATCTAGCACAGATACGCAGTATTTT. Full variable domain (missing parts from reference TRBV7-2 and TRBJ2-3): GAGVSQSPSNKVTEKGKDVELRCDPISGHTALYWYRQSLGQGLEFLIYFQGNSAPDKSGLPSDRFSAERTGGSVSTLTIQRTQQEDSAVYLCASSLLGVSSTDTQYFGPGTRLTVL.

This chain uses TRBV9 with TRBJ1-1; 10 nucleotides align to TRBD1. The V segment lost 2 bases and the J segment 4 bases; nucleotides outside the gene matches: 11. CDR1 is SGDLS and CDR2 is YYNGEE in the germline V gene. The CDR3 loop spans 17 amino acids. This CDR3 is CASSVALDRGVGTEAFF. CDR3 in DNA: TGTGCCAGCAGCGTGGCGCTGGACAGGGGGGTGGGCACTGAAGCTTTCTTT.

The chain links TRBV21-1 to TRBJ2-7; the tabulated D call, TRBD1, remains unverified against the DNA. TRBV21-1 is annotated as a pseudogene. The CDR3 length is 17 residues. CDR3 DNA sequence: TGTGCCAGCAGCAAAAACCCGGGGGTTGGGAGGAGCTACGAGCAGTACTTC. Amino acids: CASSKNPGVGRSYEQYF.

This clonotype occurred a few times. CDR3 residues: CASSQGVTNSPLHF. The CDR3 DNA reads TGTGCCAGCAGCCAAGGGGTTACGAATTCACCCCTCCACTTT. This rearrangement joins TRBV3-1 to TRBJ1-6; the D is unclear. CDR1 and CDR2 from the germline V gene are LGHDT and YNNKEL (reference sequence). The V end was cut by 1 base, the J end by 7 bases, with 8 bases between. The CDR3 is made up of 14 amino acids. The variable domain in full, completed from reference TRBV3-1 and TRBJ1-6, reads DTAVSQTPKYLVTQMGNDKSIKCEQNLGHDTMYWYKQDSKKFLKIMFSYNNKELIINETVPNRFSPKSPDKAHLNLHINSLELGDSAVYFCASSQGVTNSPLHFGNGTRLTVT.

The chain links TRBV6-6 to TRBJ2-7; no reliable D call. CDR3 length: 13 amino acids. CDR1 MNHNY and CDR2 SVGAGI come from the germline V gene (reference sequence). Trimming pared 2 bases from V and 5 bases from J, leaving 10 bases between. CDR3 nucleotide sequence: TGTGCCAGCAGTTACAGGGAAAATGACGAGCAGTACTTC. Translated, it gives CASSYRENDEQYF.

This clonotype was observed a handful of times. This sequence joins TRBV27 and TRBJ2-3; the match to TRBD1 covers 8 bases. Germline CDR1 and CDR2: MNHEY and SMNVEV (reference sequence). Germline trimming cut 9 bases from V and 5 bases from J; bases unmatched to any gene: 7. This CDR3 has 13 residues. For the CDR3, the DNA is TGTGCCAGTGCGACAGGGGCGGGAGATACGCAGTATTTT. Translating it yields CASATGAGDTQYF.